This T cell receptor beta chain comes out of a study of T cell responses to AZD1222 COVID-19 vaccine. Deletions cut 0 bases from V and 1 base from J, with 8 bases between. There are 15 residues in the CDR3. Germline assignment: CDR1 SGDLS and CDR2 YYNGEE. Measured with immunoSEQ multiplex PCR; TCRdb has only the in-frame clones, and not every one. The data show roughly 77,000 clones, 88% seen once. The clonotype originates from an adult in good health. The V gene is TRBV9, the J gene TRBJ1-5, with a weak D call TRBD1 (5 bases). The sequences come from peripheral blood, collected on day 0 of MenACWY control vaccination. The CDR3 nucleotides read TGTGCCAGCAGCGTAGGGCAGGGAAGCAATCAGCCCCAGCATTTT. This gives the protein CASSVGQGSNQPQHF.